The 26 T cell receptor beta chains below all came from one sample that was sequenced in a study of blood T cell repertoires in COVID-19. Repertoires were generated with immunoSEQ multiplex PCR, while TCRdb's copy carries only in-frame clones and drops some. Among just over 300,000 clones listed, about nine tenths were seen once. Sequenced: PBMCs or T cells enriched from blood (not recorded which). The receptor set was obtained from a woman aged 35 to 49 who had recovered from COVID-19.

The V and J genes are TRBV6-5 and TRBJ2-1, with 7 bases that match TRBD2. CDR1 is MNHEY, CDR2 SVGAGI, per germline. This CDR3 region has 11 residues. J lost 7 bases, V lost 6 bases, and 0 bases had no gene match. CDR3 sequence (DNA): TGTGCCAGCAGACTAGCGAATGAGCAGTTCTTC. Translation: CASRLANEQFF.

V gene TRBV11-3 combines with J gene TRBJ2-2; TRBD1 might be the D (7 bases). Germline V CDR1 and CDR2: SGHNT, YENEEA. The V and J ends lost 0 bases and 5 bases respectively, with 10 bases between them. This CDR3 contains 15 residues. The CDR3 loop reads CASSLDRGETGELFF. The CDR3 DNA reads TGTGCCAGCAGCTTAGACAGGGGGGAGACCGGGGAGCTGTTTTTT.

The rearrangement joins TRBV7-3 to TRBJ2-1; 15 bases agree with TRBD2. Trimming took 5 bases from V and 9 from J; bases not matched to a gene: 11. The CDR3 loop spans 17 amino acids. The germline gives CDR1 SGHTA, CDR2 FQGTGA. The CDR3 loop is CASSAPGLAGGPGEQFF. For the CDR3, the DNA is TGTGCCAGCAGCGCCCCCGGACTAGCGGGAGGGCCGGGTGAGCAGTTCTTC.

This clone was counted between two and nine times. This chain uses TRBV7-7 with TRBJ2-3, with 9 bases identical to TRBD1. There are 15 residues in the CDR3. From germline, CDR1 is SSHAT and CDR2 FNYEAQ (reference sequence). CDR3 sequence: CASASGTGSTDTQYF. In DNA, the CDR3 is TGTGCTAGCGCCTCCGGGACAGGGAGCACAGATACGCAGTATTTT. The full variable domain, with the rest looked up from reference TRBV7-7 and TRBJ2-3, is GAGVSQSPRYKVTKRGQDVTLRCDPISSHATLYWYQQALGQGPEFLTYFNYEAQPDKSGLPSDRFSAERPEGSISTLTIQRTEQRDSAMYRCASASGTGSTDTQYFGPGTRLTVL.

V and J are TRBV9 and TRBJ2-7; 8 bases align to TRBD2. The ends lost 0 bases at V and 2 bases at J; junction bases unmatched: 4. CDR1 is SGDLS, CDR2 YYNGEE, per germline. The CDR3 extends over 15 amino acids. This chain's CDR3 is CASSVEAGAAYEQYF. DNA for the CDR3: TGTGCCAGCAGCGTAGAAGCGGGGGCGGCCTACGAGCAGTACTTC.

This rearrangement joins TRBV4-3 to TRBJ2-3; 9 bases match TRBD2. The CDR3 extends over 18 amino acids. CDR1 LGHNA and CDR2 YSLEER come from the germline V gene. J gave up 3 bases and V 0 bases, and 10 bases lay outside the gene matches. The CDR3 DNA reads as TGCGCCAGCAGCCAAGAGGCGAGCGGGGGGCAAAGTACAGATACGCAGTATTTT. Its translation is CASSQEASGGQSTDTQYF.

The chain joins TRBV19 to TRBJ2-6; 8 bases match TRBD1. The V gene's germline CDR1 is LNHDA and CDR2 SQIVND (reference sequence). The CDR3 spans 20 residues. V shed 5 bases, J shed 0 bases, and the junction held 15 bases outside the gene matches. The CDR3 loop is CASSPIGRGRIGSGANVLTF. The DNA of the CDR3 is TGTGCCAGTAGTCCCATTGGCAGGGGGCGAATTGGCTCTGGGGCCAACGTCCTGACTTTC.

The rearrangement joins TRBV18 to TRBJ2-2; weak D call: TRBD2 (7 bases). Germline lookup yields CDR1 KGHSH and CDR2 LQKENI. V lost 2 bases, J lost 0 bases, and 13 bases lay in between. CDR3 length: 17 residues. CDR3 in amino acids: CASSPGRGTTNTGELFF. In DNA, the CDR3 is TGTGCCAGCTCACCAGGGAGGGGGACTACGAACACCGGGGAGCTGTTTTTT. The complete variable domain, with remaining parts taken from reference TRBV18 and TRBJ2-2, reads NAGVMQNPRHLVRRRGQEARLRCSPMKGHSHVYWYRQLPEEGLKFMVYLQKENIIDESGMPKERFSAEFPKEGPSILRIQQVVRGDSAAYFCASSPGRGTTNTGELFFGEGSRLTVL.

The genes are TRBV7-3 and TRBJ2-3; 7 positions agree with TRBD2. This CDR3 spans 16 amino acids. In germline, CDR1 is SGHTA, CDR2 FQGTGA. V lost 1 base, J lost 2 bases, and 6 bases stayed unmatched. The CDR3, as DNA: TGTGCCAGCAGCTTAATCGCTAGCGGCGTCACAGATACGCAGTATTTT. Translation gives CASSLIASGVTDTQYF. Variable domain in full (rest from reference TRBV7-3 and TRBJ2-3): GAGVSQTPSNKVTEKGKYVELRCDPISGHTALYWYRQSLGQGPEFLIYFQGTGAADDSGLPNDRFFAVRPEGSVSTLKIQRTERGDSAVYLCASSLIASGVTDTQYFGPGTRLTVL.

The V and J genes are TRBV9 and TRBJ2-1, with 7 bases that match TRBD2. The V and J ends lost 4 bases and 8 bases, in that order; junction bases with no gene match: 21. The CDR3 extends over 18 amino acids. The germline gives CDR1 SGDLS, CDR2 YYNGEE. The chain's CDR3 is CASSPSVGGSPLPDEQFF. The DNA for the CDR3 is TGTGCCAGCAGCCCGTCAGTGGGCGGGAGCCCCCTACCAGATGAGCAGTTCTTC.

The CDR3 loop reads CSVEAETGFVEQYF. Written as DNA, the CDR3 is TGCAGCGTTGAAGCCGAGACAGGATTCGTCGAGCAGTACTTC. The rearrangement links TRBV29-1 to TRBJ2-7; the D gene is possibly TRBD1 (6 bases). Germline CDR1 is SQVTM and CDR2 is ANQGSEA. The CDR3 sequence is 14 residues long. Trimming shortened V by 1 base and J by 6 bases, and 16 bases separated the two germline ends.

This clone showed up just a few times. This CDR3 is CASSDSGYNEQFF. The CDR3 DNA follows: TGTGCCAGCAGCGATAGTGGCTACAATGAGCAGTTCTTC. The chain combines TRBV11-3 with TRBJ2-1; no clear D gene. The CDR3 has 13 amino acids. The germline V and J ends were trimmed by 5 bases and 3 bases, with 8 bases remaining between them. Germline values: CDR1 SGHNT, CDR2 YENEEA.

This clone was seen only once. The chain recombines TRBV9 with TRBJ1-1; D not resolved. The CDR3 sequence is 14 residues long. The germline V and J ends were trimmed by 0 bases and 1 base, with 7 bases remaining between them. Germline loops: CDR1 SGDLS, CDR2 YYNGEE. CDR3 region: CASSVVAGNTEAFF. DNA for the CDR3: TGTGCCAGCAGCGTAGTCGCAGGGAACACTGAAGCTTTCTTT.

The chain uses TRBV7-8 and TRBJ2-1, with D perhaps matching TRBD2 (5 bases). V gave up 5 bases and J gave up 6 bases, with 11 bases separating them. CDR1 is SGHVS and CDR2 is FQNEAQ in the germline V gene. This CDR3 has 13 residues. CDR3 DNA sequence: TGTGCCAGCAGCCGAGTGGGGAGCAATGAGCAGTTCTTC. It specifies CASSRVGSNEQFF.

The chain joins TRBV5-8 to TRBJ1-1; D uncertain. The germline gives CDR1 SGHTS, CDR2 YDEGEE. The CDR3 is made up of 14 amino acids. Trimming took off 0 bases at V and 5 bases at J, with 11 bases between the two ends. The CDR3, as DNA: TGTGCCAGCAGCTTGGGTCCGGGAGGGACTGAAGCTTTCTTT. Translating it yields CASSLGPGGTEAFF.

V usage is TRBV11-2 and J usage is TRBJ2-1; perhaps TRBD2 as D (7 bases). Looked up from germline, CDR1 is SGHAT and CDR2 is FQNNGV. The CDR3 totals 14 residues. The V gene lost 1 base and the J gene lost 8 bases, with 12 bases spanning the gap. CDR3 nucleotide sequence: TGTGCCAGCAGCTTAGCGGGGGGCTTCGATGAGCAGTTCTTC. Amino acids: CASSLAGGFDEQFF.

The V call is TRBV11-2, the J call TRBJ2-3; D perhaps matches TRBD1 (6 bases). V lost 2 bases and J 2 bases, leaving 8 bases between the germline ends. This CDR3 is built from 14 residues. Looked up from germline, CDR1 is SGHAT and CDR2 is FQNNGV. CDR3 DNA sequence: TGTGCCAGCAGCTTAAACAGGGCCACAGATACGCAGTATTTT. Translated: CASSLNRATDTQYF.

The chain carries TRBV5-6 and TRBJ1-5; D uncertain. The CDR3 totals 14 residues. Deletions cut 3 bases from V and 4 bases from J, with 11 bases between. Germline loops: CDR1 SGHDT, CDR2 YYEEEE. The CDR3 coding sequence is TGTGCCAGCAGCTCCGGAGACGGGAATCAGCCCCAGCATTTT. Translating it yields CASSSGDGNQPQHF.

This CDR3 is CASRDRESSYEQYF. CDR3 coding DNA: TGTGCCAGCAGAGACCGGGAAAGCTCCTACGAGCAGTACTTC. The chain couples TRBV11-1 to TRBJ2-7, with D tentatively TRBD2 (5 bases). Trimming took off 6 bases at V and 0 bases at J, with 12 bases between the two ends. Germline V gives CDR1 SGHAT, CDR2 FQDESV (reference sequence). The CDR3 extends over 14 amino acids.

The chain uses TRBV11-2 and TRBJ1-3; possible D gene TRBD1, 5 bases. The CDR3 loop spans 15 amino acids. V was cut by 1 base and J by 3 bases, with 10 bases left in between. Germline CDR1 SGHAT, CDR2 FQNNGV. The CDR3: CASSLASGIGNTIYF. CDR3 nucleotide sequence: TGTGCCAGCAGCTTAGCCTCAGGGATTGGAAACACCATATATTTT. Full variable domain (remainder filled in from reference TRBV11-2 and TRBJ1-3): EAGVAQSPRYKIIEKRQSVAFWCNPISGHATLYWYQQILGQGPKLLIQFQNNGVVDDSQLPKDRFSAERLKGVDSTLKIQPAKLEDSAVYLCASSLASGIGNTIYFGEGSWLTVV.

The J gene is TRBJ2-7, the V gene TRBV9; 9 positions match TRBD2. The CDR3 extends over 14 amino acids. Unmatched junction bases numbered 5, after V lost 4 bases and J lost 3 bases. Per the germline V gene, CDR1 is SGDLS and CDR2 is YYNGEE. CDR3 DNA: TGTGCCAGCAGCCCCCGTAGCGGGAGCTACGAGCAGTACTTC. Encoded protein: CASSPRSGSYEQYF.

The CDR3 is CASSDRFFSYGYTF. In nucleotides, the CDR3 is TGTGCCAGCAGTGATAGATTTTTTAGTTATGGCTACACCTTC. The J gene is TRBJ1-2, the V gene TRBV6-1; D is uncertain. The CDR3 runs 14 residues. Germline CDR1 and CDR2: MNHNS and SASEGT. V was shortened by 3 bases and J by 5 bases, with 13 bases between the two germline ends.

The chain combines TRBV11-2 with TRBJ2-1, with D possibly being TRBD1 (6 bases). There are 16 residues in the CDR3. V was shortened by 0 bases and J by 4 bases, with 13 bases between the two germline ends. The germline V gene encodes CDR1 SGHAT and CDR2 FQNNGV. CDR3 sequence: CASSLEAGATYNEQFF. The CDR3 nucleotides read TGTGCCAGCAGCTTAGAGGCAGGGGCGACTTACAATGAGCAGTTCTTC.

The chain links TRBV9 to TRBJ2-6; either TRBD1 or TRBD2 may fit D (5 bases each). Germline V CDR1 and CDR2: SGDLS, YYNGEE. The CDR3 runs 16 residues. V was shortened by 4 bases and J by 0 bases, with 11 bases between the two germline ends. This chain's CDR3 is CASSLGESSGANVLTF. The CDR3 DNA reads as TGTGCCAGCAGCCTAGGGGAGAGCTCTGGGGCCAACGTCCTGACTTTC.

The V and J genes are TRBV10-3 and TRBJ1-2; 9 bases agree with TRBD1. The ends lost 6 bases at V and 5 bases at J; junction bases unmatched: 7. Germline CDR1 is ENHRY and CDR2 is SYGVKD. CDR3 length equals 14 residues. CDR3 bases: TGTGCCATCAGAGCGGACAGGGGTGGTTATGGCTACACCTTC. As protein: CAIRADRGGYGYTF.

The V gene is TRBV9, the J gene TRBJ2-3; maybe TRBD2 (6 bases). CDR3 size: 14 residues. Germline CDR1 reads SGDLS; CDR2 reads YYNGEE. V lost 3 bases and J lost 1, with 9 bases in between. CDR3 nucleotides: TGTGCCAGCAGCGCCGGACTACGCACAGATACGCAGTATTTT. Translating gives CASSAGLRTDTQYF.